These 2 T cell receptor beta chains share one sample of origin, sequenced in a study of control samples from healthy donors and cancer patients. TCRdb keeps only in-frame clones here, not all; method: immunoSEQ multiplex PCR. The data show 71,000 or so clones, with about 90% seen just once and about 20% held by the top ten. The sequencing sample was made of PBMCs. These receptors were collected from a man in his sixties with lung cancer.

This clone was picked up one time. The CDR3 loop is CSVERPGRTEAFF. As DNA, the CDR3 is TGCAGCGTTGAAAGGCCAGGGAGGACTGAAGCTTTCTTT. The V and J genes are TRBV29-1 and TRBJ1-1, with D maybe TRBD1 (5 bases). This CDR3 is 13 amino acids long. V gave up 2 bases and J gave up 5 bases, with 12 bases separating them. Germline CDR1 is SQVTM and CDR2 is ANQGSEA.

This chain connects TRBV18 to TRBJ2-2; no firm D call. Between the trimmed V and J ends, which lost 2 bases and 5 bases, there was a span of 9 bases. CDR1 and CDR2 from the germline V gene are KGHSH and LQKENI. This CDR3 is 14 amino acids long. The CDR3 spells CASSPSFATGELFF. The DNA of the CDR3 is TGTGCCAGCTCACCAAGCTTTGCGACCGGGGAGCTGTTTTTT.